The 6 T cell receptor beta chains reported below all come from one sample, sequenced in a study of blood T cell repertoires in COVID-19. Profiled with immunoSEQ multiplex PCR; TCRdb holds only in-frame clones, not every one. The table shows 200,000 to 300,000 clones, with over 80% occurring only once. Sequencing was performed on peripheral blood. These receptors were collected from a human donor in a cohort sampled during active COVID-19.

V is TRBV1 and J is TRBJ1-2; TRBD1 is the table's D call and was not checked against the DNA. TRBV1 is described as a pseudogene. The CDR3 has 17 amino acids. DNA for the CDR3: TGCACCAGCAGCCAAGGGGTGGGACAGGGGTTTTGCTATGGCTACACCTTC. Translated, it gives CTSSQGVGQGFCYGYTF.

The V and J genes are TRBV18 and TRBJ1-2, with 8 bases fitting TRBD1. Trimming cost V 3 bases and J 8 bases; bases outside gene matches: 2. This CDR3 spans 12 amino acids. Germline V lookup: CDR1 KGHSH, CDR2 LQKENI. The CDR3 is CASSPTGEGYTF. The CDR3 coding sequence is TGTGCCAGCTCACCGACAGGGGAAGGCTACACCTTC.

The gene calls are TRBV18 and TRBJ1-5; D gene uncertain. Deletions cut 6 bases from V and 8 bases from J, with 14 bases between. The CDR3 has 13 residues. Germline V gives CDR1 KGHSH, CDR2 LQKENI. The CDR3 bases are TGTGCCAGCTCCTTAGTCTTCGAGGAGCCCCAGCATTTT. This codes for CASSLVFEEPQHF.

The CDR3 reads CASSPFSSQANQPQHF. The CDR3 DNA reads as TGTGCCAGCTCACCATTTTCCTCGCAGGCTAATCAGCCCCAGCATTTT. The rearrangement links TRBV18 to TRBJ1-5; D ambiguous. Trimming left V 2 bases short and J 4 bases short, with 15 bases between. From germline, CDR1 is KGHSH and CDR2 LQKENI. This CDR3 has 16 amino acids.

This clone has a handful of counts. The J gene is TRBJ1-5, the V gene TRBV24-1; TRBD1 matches 8 bases. The CDR3 is 14 amino acids. V was clipped by 5 bases and J by 5 bases; unmatched bases: 4. Germline loops: CDR1 KGHDR, CDR2 SFDVKD. CDR3 protein: CATSASDRDQPQHF. CDR3 coding DNA: TGTGCCACCAGTGCTTCGGACAGGGATCAGCCCCAGCATTTT.

The table lists this clone with a few counts. The chain recombines TRBV5-4 with TRBJ1-5; TRBD1 matches 9 bases. The CDR3 consists of 15 residues. Germline V CDR1 and CDR2: SGHNT, YYREEE (reference sequence). V dropped 4 bases and J dropped 4; count of bases not matched to a gene: 6. The CDR3 coding sequence is TGTGCCAGCAGCCCCGGGACAGGGAGAAATCAGCCCCAGCATTTT. This gives the protein CASSPGTGRNQPQHF.